This T cell receptor (beta chain) was captured by sequencing in a study of blood T cell repertoires in COVID-19. The overall study: Sample material is recorded as cDNA or gDNA derived from T cells, B-cell-depleted T cells, or PBMCs.

The trim removed 4 bases at V and 4 bases at J, leaving 10 bases unmatched. Germline V gives CDR1 SQVTM, CDR2 ANQGSEA. The CDR3 is 15 residues long. Participants spanned ages about 18 to 90 years and resided in some 22 US areas. Authors' processing steps: Amplification from reference gene primers served as the basis for estimated nucleated cell counts. Repertoires were generated with immunoSEQ multiplex PCR, while TCRdb's copy carries only in-frame clones and drops some. V, J and clone size reflect that table, while D and trimming were determined from the DNA. This sample yields 280,000 or so clones, of which about 90% are seen a single time; 2.5% to 3.5% belongs to the top ten.

The sample consisted of PBMCs or T cells enriched from blood (not recorded which). V usage is TRBV29-1 and J usage is TRBJ1-5, with 7 bases fitting TRBD1. The sequence was collected from a woman in her forties or fifties who had been exposed to COVID-19. The CDR3 loop reads CSVGWGTTGNQPQHF. The CDR3 DNA reads as TGCAGCGTTGGTTGGGGAACGACAGGGAATCAGCCCCAGCATTTT.